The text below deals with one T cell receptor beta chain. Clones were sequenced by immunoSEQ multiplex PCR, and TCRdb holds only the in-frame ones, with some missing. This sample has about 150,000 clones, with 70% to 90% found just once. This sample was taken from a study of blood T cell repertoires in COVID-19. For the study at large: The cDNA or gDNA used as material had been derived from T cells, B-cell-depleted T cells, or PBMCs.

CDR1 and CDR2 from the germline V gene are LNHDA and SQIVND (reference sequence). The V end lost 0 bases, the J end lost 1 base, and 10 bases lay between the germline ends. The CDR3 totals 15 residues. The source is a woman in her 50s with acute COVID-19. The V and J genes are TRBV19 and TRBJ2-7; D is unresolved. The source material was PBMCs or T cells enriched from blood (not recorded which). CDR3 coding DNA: TGTGCCAGTAGTATAGATTTGGGCCAGTCCTACGAGCAGTACTTC. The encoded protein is CASSIDLGQSYEQYF.